One sample yielded the 24 T cell receptor beta chains listed below, sequenced in a study of blood T cell repertoires in COVID-19. Using immunoSEQ multiplex PCR, the repertoire was profiled, and TCRdb retains in-frame clones only, with some absent. The sample lists about 43,000 clones, approximately 90% occurring once. The specimen was peripheral blood. The receptors stem from a man aged 35 to 55 with COVID-19, enrolled during active disease.

CDR3 amino acids: CASRGPSGGPYEQYF. CDR3 sequence (DNA): TGTGCCAGCAGGGGACCGTCTGGGGGCCCCTACGAGCAGTACTTC. This chain joins TRBV2 and TRBJ2-7; tentatively, D is TRBD1 (6 bases). V shed 6 bases and J shed 2 bases, with 17 bases lying between them. The CDR3 has 15 residues. Germline values: CDR1 SNHLY, CDR2 FYNNEI.

The sample holds a few counts of this clone. This sequence joins TRBV2 and TRBJ1-1; D perhaps matches TRBD1 (6 bases). CDR3 length: 13 amino acids. Germline V CDR1 and CDR2: SNHLY, FYNNEI. V was cut by 6 bases and J by 1 base, with 9 bases left in between. The CDR3 sequence is CASSSTGNTEAFF. CDR3 nucleotides: TGTGCCAGCAGCTCGACAGGGAACACTGAAGCTTTCTTT.

The chain couples TRBV28 to TRBJ2-1; 8 nucleotides match TRBD2. In germline, CDR1 is MDHEN, CDR2 SYDVKM. With V trimmed by 7 bases and J by 0 bases, 8 bases remained unmatched. The CDR3 is 16 amino acids. CDR3 bases: TGTGCCAGCAATTCCGGGAGCGGGAGCTCCTACAATGAGCAGTTCTTC. Amino acids: CASNSGSGSSYNEQFF.

The CDR3 loop reads CASRPQGASPSLFF. DNA for the CDR3: TGTGCCAGTAGGCCTCAGGGGGCCTCCCCGTCACTGTTTTTT. The chain links TRBV19 to TRBJ1-4; TRBD1 matches at 8 bases. CDR3 length equals 14 residues. Germline-derived CDR1 and CDR2 are LNHDA and SQIVND (reference sequence). The trim removed 6 bases at V and 13 bases at J, leaving 13 bases unmatched.

The chain uses TRBV2 and TRBJ2-5, with a possible D match to TRBD2 (7 bases). Germline lookup yields CDR1 SNHLY and CDR2 FYNNEI. The ends were cut back, 11 bases at V and 1 base at J, with 17 bases in the middle. The CDR3 is 14 residues long. The CDR3 DNA follows: TGTGCCTCCCAATTGGGGGGGGCCCAAGAGACCCAGTACTTC. It is translated as CASQLGGAQETQYF.

The chain joins TRBV11-3 to TRBJ1-1, with no clear D. V lost 0 bases to trimming and J lost 6 bases, with 8 bases between them. CDR1 is SGHNT, CDR2 YENEEA, per germline. The CDR3 is 13 residues long. The DNA of the CDR3 is TGTGCCAGCAGCTTAGAGCTGGGAGCTGAAGCTTTCTTT. This codes for CASSLELGAEAFF. Filled out from reference TRBV11-3 and TRBJ1-1, the complete variable domain reads EAGVVQSPRYKIIEKKQPVAFWCNPISGHNTLYWYLQNLGQGPELLIRYENEEAVDDSQLPKDRFSAERLKGVDSTLKIQPAELGDSAVYLCASSLELGAEAFFGQGTRLTVV.

The gene calls are TRBV21-1 and TRBJ1-2; TRBD1, the table's D call, was not compared with the DNA. TRBV21-1 is classified as a pseudogene. The CDR3 has 14 amino acids. The CDR3, as DNA: TGTGCCAGCAGCAAAGCCTCCGCAGTCTATGGCTACACCTTC. This gives the protein CASSKASAVYGYTF.

V is TRBV18 and J is TRBJ2-1, with 12 bases aligning to TRBD2. CDR1 and CDR2 (germline): KGHSH, LQKENI. V gave up 1 base and J gave up 7 bases; unmatched junction bases: 8. CDR3 length: 17 amino acids. The CDR3 DNA sequence: TGTGCCAGCTCACCACGTCGCCTAGCGGGGGGGAAAAATGAGCAGTTCTTC. Translation: CASSPRRLAGGKNEQFF.

V gene TRBV6-6 combines with J gene TRBJ1-1; a possible D gene is TRBD1 (5 bases). Per the germline V gene, CDR1 is MNHNY and CDR2 is SVGAGI (reference sequence). CDR3 length: 14 residues. V lost 2 bases, J lost 1 base, and 8 bases lay in between. CDR3 coding DNA: TGTGCCAGCAGTTACAAGGGGTCGAACACTGAAGCTTTCTTT. This gives the protein CASSYKGSNTEAFF.

The chain joins TRBV3-1 (or the pseudogene TRBV3-2) to TRBJ1-2; D is ambiguous. CDR1 is LGHDT and CDR2 is YNNKEL in the germline V gene (reference sequence). V dropped 0 bases and J dropped 6 bases, with 8 bases sitting between them. The CDR3 runs 13 residues. CDR3 amino acids: CASSQEQFNGYTF. The CDR3 region has the DNA TGTGCCAGCAGCCAAGAACAGTTCAATGGCTACACCTTC.

V usage is TRBV3-1 (or the pseudogene TRBV3-2) and J usage is TRBJ1-1; TRBD1 matches at 9 bases. The CDR3 length is 17 residues. The trim removed 0 bases at V and 6 bases at J, leaving 11 bases unmatched. Looked up from germline, CDR1 is LGHDT and CDR2 is YNNKEL (reference sequence). This CDR3 reads CASSQERGQGRSAEAFF. The CDR3, as DNA: TGTGCCAGCAGCCAAGAACGGGGACAGGGAAGGAGTGCTGAAGCTTTCTTT.

J is TRBJ1-1 and V is TRBV5-4; TRBD1 is a possible D gene (6 bases). Trimming took 3 bases from V and 7 from J, leaving 13 bases between them. From germline, CDR1 is SGHNT and CDR2 YYREEE (reference sequence). The length of the CDR3 is 13 residues. CDR3 nucleotide sequence: TGTGCCAGCAGCTCCTTATTAGGGGGTGAAGCTTTCTTT. It codes for CASSSLLGGEAFF.

The J gene is TRBJ2-5, the V gene TRBV7-8, with TRBD1 identical over 9 bases. V shed 1 base and J 5 bases; nucleotides not matched to a gene: 5. This CDR3 region has 15 residues. Germline V CDR1 and CDR2: SGHVS, FQNEAQ. The CDR3 is CASSLGRTGVETQYF. The CDR3 DNA is TGTGCCAGCAGCTTAGGGCGGACAGGGGTCGAGACCCAGTACTTC. Together with reference TRBV7-8 and TRBJ2-5, the CDR3 gives the full variable domain: GAGVSQSPRYKVAKRGQDVALRCDPISGHVSLFWYQQALGQGPEFLTYFQNEAQLDKSGLPSDRFFAERPEGSVSTLKIQRTQQEDSAVYLCASSLGRTGVETQYFGPGTRLLVL.

The V call is TRBV19, the J call TRBJ2-3; 12 nucleotides align to TRBD2. With V trimmed by 5 bases and J by 0 bases, 6 bases remained unmatched. This CDR3 is 17 amino acids long. The germline CDR1 and CDR2 sequences are LNHDA and SQIVND (reference sequence). The CDR3 region has the DNA TGTGCCAGTAGTGAGACTAGCGGGGGAAGTAGCACAGATACGCAGTATTTT. Translating gives CASSETSGGSSTDTQYF.

This clone was seen only once. The rearrangement links TRBV30 to TRBJ1-2; D ambiguous. Between the trimmed V and J ends, which lost 2 bases and 4 bases, there was a span of 8 bases. Per the germline V gene, CDR1 is GTSNPN and CDR2 is SVGIG (reference sequence). The CDR3 loop spans 12 amino acids. The CDR3 region is CAWSPGLYGYTF. For the CDR3, the DNA is TGTGCCTGGAGTCCTGGACTCTATGGCTACACCTTC.

This clone is a singleton in its sample. The chain recombines TRBV4-2 with TRBJ2-7; 9 bases fit TRBD2. CDR1 LGHNA and CDR2 YNFKEQ come from the germline V gene. The CDR3 loop spans 15 amino acids. V shed 2 bases and J 4 bases; nucleotides not matched to a gene: 6. The CDR3 sequence is CASSQYASGDYEQYF. As DNA, the CDR3 is TGTGCCAGCAGCCAATATGCTAGCGGGGATTACGAGCAGTACTTC.

This chain uses TRBV5-1 with TRBJ1-5; D is perhaps TRBD1 (6 bases). The CDR3 runs to 13 residues. Trimming removed 5 bases at V and 5 bases at J, with 11 bases between. From germline, CDR1 is SGHRS and CDR2 YFSETQ. The CDR3 DNA sequence: TGCGCCAGCAGAGCGGACAGTTATCAGCCCCAGCATTTT. It specifies CASRADSYQPQHF.

The chain joins TRBV3-1 (or the pseudogene TRBV3-2) to TRBJ2-6, with no clear D. Germline lookup yields CDR1 LGHDT and CDR2 YNNKEL (reference sequence). There are 17 residues in the CDR3. V lost 0 bases, J lost 2 bases, and 11 bases lay in between. Here the CDR3 reads CASSQDLTSPGANVLTF. CDR3 coding DNA: TGTGCCAGCAGCCAAGATCTGACTTCCCCTGGGGCCAACGTCCTGACTTTC.

The chain recombines TRBV3-1 (or the pseudogene TRBV3-2) with TRBJ2-7; 7 bases fit TRBD1. CDR1 and CDR2 (germline): LGHDT, YNNKEL (reference sequence). The CDR3 has 14 residues. The J segment lost 3 bases and the V segment lost 3 bases, leaving 5 bases of the junction unmatched. In DNA, the CDR3 is TGTGCCAGCAGCCAGCCGGGACAGCACTACGAGCAGTACTTC. This codes for CASSQPGQHYEQYF.

This clone was counted a few times. V gene TRBV3-1 (or the pseudogene TRBV3-2) combines with J gene TRBJ2-7; D is perhaps TRBD1 (6 bases). V was trimmed by 5 bases and J by 7 bases, leaving 12 bases between them. The CDR3 has 12 amino acids. Germline V CDR1 and CDR2: LGHDT, YNNKEL (reference sequence). The CDR3 loop reads CASSDPGEEQYF. CDR3 in DNA: TGTGCCAGCAGCGATCCAGGGGAGGAGCAGTACTTC.

V usage is TRBV2 and J usage is TRBJ1-3, with 8 nucleotides matching TRBD1. The trim removed 0 bases at V and 2 bases at J, leaving 9 bases unmatched. This CDR3 comprises 18 residues. Germline V gives CDR1 SNHLY, CDR2 FYNNEI. The CDR3 region is CASSEALLDRDAGNTIYF. The CDR3 bases are TGTGCCAGCAGTGAAGCGCTTCTGGACAGGGATGCTGGAAACACCATATATTTT.

The gene calls are TRBV2 and TRBJ2-7, with a possible D match to TRBD1 (5 bases). Trimming stripped 0 bases from V and 6 bases from J, with 18 bases between. The CDR3 covers 16 residues. Germline values: CDR1 SNHLY, CDR2 FYNNEI. CDR3: CASSEALQGSLGEQYF. The CDR3 nucleotides read TGTGCCAGCAGTGAAGCGCTTCAGGGCAGCCTGGGCGAGCAGTACTTC.

The V gene is TRBV5-1, the J gene TRBJ1-1; a possible D gene is TRBD1 (6 bases). Germline CDR1 reads SGHRS; CDR2 reads YFSETQ. Trimming removed 3 bases at V and 4 bases at J, with 13 bases between. CDR3 length equals 14 residues. In DNA, the CDR3 is TGCGCCAGCAGCTCGGTGGGGGGGCCCACTGAAGCTTTCTTT. Protein: CASSSVGGPTEAFF.

The chain combines TRBV15 with TRBJ2-1; TRBD2 agrees at 11 bases. CDR1 and CDR2 from the germline V gene are LNHNV and YYDKDF (reference sequence). V shed 3 bases and J 3 bases; nucleotides not matched to a gene: 1. This CDR3 comprises 15 residues. The CDR3 reads CATSRTSGVYNEQFF. The CDR3 coding sequence is TGTGCCACCAGCAGGACTAGCGGGGTCTACAATGAGCAGTTCTTC.